This paragraph reports one TCR beta chain. Its specificity is not known. The total RNA that was extracted per sample amounted to at least 5.5 micrograms. Trimming shortened V by 2 bases and J by 0 bases, and 8 bases separated the two germline ends. Per the germline V gene, CDR1 is SEHNR and CDR2 is FQNEAQ (reference sequence). The CDR3 totals 14 residues. Together with a sample-barcoded 5' primer, a J-beta primer mix was included in a second PCR lasting about 6 to 12 cycles. Tags on each cDNA molecule came from a template-switch adaptor with 12 random nucleotides. TCRdb itself ran the 5' RACE reads through MiXCR, one entry per CDR3 protein. Among hundreds of thousands of distinct CDR3 sequences, 55% to 70% were seen once, and the ten largest hold roughly 20%. This sample stems from a study of blood T cells in healthy people across ages. Findings and caveats of the study: Higher diversity and more naive CD4+ cells were features of long-lived donors, compared to aged donors.

This TCR was recovered from a man aged 25 to 45 in good health. V is TRBV7-9 and J is TRBJ2-7; D gene uncertain. The material sequenced was blood. CDR3 sequence (DNA): TGTGCCAGCAGCTTATTCAGACTCTCCTACGAGCAGTACTTC. Its translation is CASSLFRLSYEQYF. Variable domain in full (rest from reference TRBV7-9 and TRBJ2-7): DTGVSQNPRHKITKRGQNVTFRCDPISEHNRLYWYRQTLGQGPEFLTYFQNEAQLEKSRLLSDRFSAERPKGSFSTLEIQRTEQGDSAMYLCASSLFRLSYEQYFGPGTRLTVT.